This T cell receptor (beta chain) was profiled in a study of PD-1 blockade in classical Hodgkin lymphoma. General observations from the study: Repertoire differences lack defined causes, possibly disease activity or prior therapy. As was reported, newly diagnosed patients showed lower baseline TCR diversity than healthy donors did.

The CDR3 covers 14 residues. Trimming removed 2 bases from V and 4 bases from J; junction bases left unmatched: 5. Germline CDR1 is SGHRS and CDR2 is YFSETQ. This clone was seen just once. No antigen is known for it. The method was immunoSEQ multiplex PCR; TCRdb's version includes in-frame clones alone and lacks a portion of them. The sample holds about 21,000 clones; approximately 80% are singletons and the top ten take over 1%. Time point defined: newly diagnosed, previously untreated cHL patient sample. Thawed PBMCs yielded CD4+ T cells through magnetic negative selection. Comparison came from newly diagnosed, untreated classical Hodgkin lymphoma PBMCs.

The TCR originated in a human donor with classical Hodgkin lymphoma. Sequenced: CD4+ T cells from blood. The chain joins TRBV5-1 to TRBJ2-7; 8 bases line up with TRBD1. CDR3 sequence reads: CASSFGQGWYEQYF. The CDR3, as DNA: TGCGCCAGCAGCTTCGGACAGGGTTGGTACGAGCAGTACTTC.